This TCR beta chain was observed in a study of T cells in Graves' hyperthyroidism and ophthalmopathy. A patient was excluded if there was uncontrolled infection, other autoimmune disease, pregnancy or lactation. Clinical symptoms, serum thyroxine and TRAb, thyroid ultrasound and orbital computed tomography together formed the diagnostic basis. Isolation of PBMCs was performed on 10 ml fresh peripheral blood. There were TCR beta CDR3 regions amplified from RNA transcripts. An initial round of RT-PCR targeting the TCR CDR3 relied on the HTBI primer set. TCRdb reprocessed the multiplex PCR reads via MiXCR and lists one record per CDR3 protein. The sample includes about 600,000 distinct CDR3 sequences, 13% to 15% seen only once; the top ten take more than 6%. Study-wide results and caveats: In the blood, most expanded thyroid clonotypes above 0.001 appeared as well.

This clonotype was detected many times. Antigen unknown. The origin of this receptor is a woman younger than 30 with Graves' ophthalmopathy. Material for sequencing was blood.

CDR3 residues: CASSQVVRLSGANVLTF. Here the CDR3 DNA reads TGTGCCAGCAGCCAAGTGGTTAGGCTCTCTGGGGCCAACGTCCTGACTTTC. The chain recombines TRBV3-1 with TRBJ2-6; D is unresolved. The V end lost 1 base, the J end lost 0 bases, and 10 bases lay between the germline ends. The CDR3 consists of 17 residues. The V gene's germline CDR1 is LGHDT and CDR2 YNNKEL (reference sequence).